This T cell receptor beta chain was sequenced for a study of T cell responses to AZD1222 COVID-19 vaccine. This CDR3 is built from 17 residues. V lost 4 bases to trimming and J lost 5 bases; unmatched junction nucleotides: 12. Germline lookup yields CDR1 SGHRS and CDR2 YFSETQ. The data were produced by immunoSEQ multiplex PCR, yet TCRdb's version contains in-frame clones alone and is incomplete. The sample contains around 140,000 clones, 70% to 90% of which appear only once. This clone was observed once. Its antigen remains unknown. Study outcomes and limitations: Seropositive AZD1222 recipients at baseline numbered only 6 or 7. Researchers report vaccine-associated CD4 TCRs spanning spike, with dominance at 160-218 and 743-854. The breadth and depth of Spike-specific TCRs increased once two AZD1222 doses had been given.

The input for sequencing was peripheral blood, taken on day 0 of AZD1222 vaccination. The receptor comes from an adult in good health. J is TRBJ1-5 and V is TRBV5-1; TRBD1 agrees at 10 bases. Here the CDR3 DNA reads TGCGCCAGCAGCCCCAGCCGGGACAGGGGTTTGGATCAGCCCCAGCATTTT. As protein: CASSPSRDRGLDQPQHF.